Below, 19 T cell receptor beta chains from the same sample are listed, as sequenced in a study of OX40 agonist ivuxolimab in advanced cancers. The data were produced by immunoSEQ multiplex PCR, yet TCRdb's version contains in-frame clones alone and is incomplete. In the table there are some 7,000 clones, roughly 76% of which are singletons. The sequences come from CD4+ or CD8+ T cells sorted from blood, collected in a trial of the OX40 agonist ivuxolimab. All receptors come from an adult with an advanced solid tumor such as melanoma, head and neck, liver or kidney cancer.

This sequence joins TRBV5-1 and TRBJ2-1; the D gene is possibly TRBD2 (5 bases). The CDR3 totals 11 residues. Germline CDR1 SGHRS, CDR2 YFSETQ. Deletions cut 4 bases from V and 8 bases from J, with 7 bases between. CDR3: CASSGGYEQFF. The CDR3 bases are TGCGCCAGCAGCGGAGGATATGAGCAGTTCTTC.

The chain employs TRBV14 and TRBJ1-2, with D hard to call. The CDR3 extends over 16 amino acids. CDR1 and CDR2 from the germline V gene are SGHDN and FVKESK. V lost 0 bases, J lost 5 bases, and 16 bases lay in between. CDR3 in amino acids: CASSQDGFVGLYGYTF. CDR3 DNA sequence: TGTGCCAGCAGCCAAGATGGGTTTGTAGGGTTATATGGCTACACCTTC.

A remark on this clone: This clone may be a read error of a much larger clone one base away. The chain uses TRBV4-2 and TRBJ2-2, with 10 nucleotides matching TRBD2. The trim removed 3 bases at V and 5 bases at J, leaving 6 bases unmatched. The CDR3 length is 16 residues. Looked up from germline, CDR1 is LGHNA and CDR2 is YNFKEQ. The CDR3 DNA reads TGTGCCAGCAGCCAGAGGGCTAGCGGGGGAACCGGGGAGCTGTTTTTT. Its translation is CASSQRASGGTGELFF.

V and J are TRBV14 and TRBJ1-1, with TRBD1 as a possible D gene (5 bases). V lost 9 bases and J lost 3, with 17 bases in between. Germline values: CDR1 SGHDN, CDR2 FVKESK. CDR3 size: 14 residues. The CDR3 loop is CARTQDIVDTEAFF. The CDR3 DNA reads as TGTGCCAGGACCCAGGACATCGTGGACACTGAAGCTTTCTTT.

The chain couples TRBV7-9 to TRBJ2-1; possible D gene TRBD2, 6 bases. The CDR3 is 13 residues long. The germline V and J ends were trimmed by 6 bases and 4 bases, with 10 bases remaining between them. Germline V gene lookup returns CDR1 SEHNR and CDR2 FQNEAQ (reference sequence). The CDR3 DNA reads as TGTGCCAGCAGGTCGGGGGTTTACAATGAGCAGTTCTTC. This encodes CASRSGVYNEQFF.

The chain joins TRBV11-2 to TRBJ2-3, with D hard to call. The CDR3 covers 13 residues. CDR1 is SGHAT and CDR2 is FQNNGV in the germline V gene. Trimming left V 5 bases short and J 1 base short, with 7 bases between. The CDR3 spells CASSALRTDTQYF. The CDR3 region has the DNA TGTGCCAGCAGCGCCCTCCGCACAGATACGCAGTATTTT.

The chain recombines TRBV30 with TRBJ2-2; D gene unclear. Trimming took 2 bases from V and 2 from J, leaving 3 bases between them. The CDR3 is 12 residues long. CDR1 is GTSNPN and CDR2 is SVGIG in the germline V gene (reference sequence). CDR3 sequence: CAWSRNTGELFF. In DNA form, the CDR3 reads TGTGCCTGGAGTCGCAACACCGGGGAGCTGTTTTTT.

CDR3 sequence reads: CASSYGTENYYGYTF. The DNA of the CDR3 is TGCGCCAGCAGCTACGGGACAGAGAATTACTATGGCTACACCTTC. This chain joins TRBV5-1 and TRBJ1-2; 7 positions agree with TRBD1. Trimming at V came to 3 bases and at J to 3 bases, leaving 8 bases not matched to a gene. CDR1 is SGHRS, CDR2 YFSETQ, per germline. CDR3 length: 15 amino acids.

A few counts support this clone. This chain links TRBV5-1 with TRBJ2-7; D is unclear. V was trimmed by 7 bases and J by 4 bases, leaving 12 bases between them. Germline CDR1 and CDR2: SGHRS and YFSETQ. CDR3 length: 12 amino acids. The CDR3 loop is CASPPFGYEQYF. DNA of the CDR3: TGCGCCAGCCCCCCTTTTGGTTACGAGCAGTACTTC.

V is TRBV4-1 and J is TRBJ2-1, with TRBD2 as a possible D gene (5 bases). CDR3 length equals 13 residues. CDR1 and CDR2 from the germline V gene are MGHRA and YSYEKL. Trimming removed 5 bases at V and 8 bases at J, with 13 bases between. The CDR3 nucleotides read TGCGCCAGCAGCATAACTAGTGTCTATGAGCAGTTCTTC. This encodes CASSITSVYEQFF.

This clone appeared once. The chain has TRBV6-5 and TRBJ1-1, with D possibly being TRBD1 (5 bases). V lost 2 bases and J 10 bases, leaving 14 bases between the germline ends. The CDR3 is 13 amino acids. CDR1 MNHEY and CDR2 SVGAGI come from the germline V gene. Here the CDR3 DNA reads TGTGCCAGCAGTTACCGTAGCCGGGACGGAGCTTTCTTT. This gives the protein CASSYRSRDGAFF.

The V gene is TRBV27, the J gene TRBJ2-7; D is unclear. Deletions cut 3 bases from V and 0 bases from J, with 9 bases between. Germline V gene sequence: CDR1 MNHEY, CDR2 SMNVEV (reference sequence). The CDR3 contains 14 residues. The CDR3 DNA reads TGTGCCAGCAGTTTTTCCGGAAGCTCCTACGAGCAGTACTTC. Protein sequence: CASSFSGSSYEQYF.

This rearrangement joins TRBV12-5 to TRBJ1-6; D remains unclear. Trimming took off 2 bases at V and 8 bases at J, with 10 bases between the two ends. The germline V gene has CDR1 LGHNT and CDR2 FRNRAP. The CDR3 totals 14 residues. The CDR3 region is CASGLRGLDSPLHF. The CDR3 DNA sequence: TGTGCTAGTGGTTTGAGAGGGTTGGATTCACCCCTCCACTTT. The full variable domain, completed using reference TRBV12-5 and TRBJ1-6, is DARVTQTPRHKVTEMGQEVTMRCQPILGHNTVFWYRQTMMQGLELLAYFRNRAPLDDSGMPKDRFSAEMPDATLATLKIQPSEPRDSAVYFCASGLRGLDSPLHFGNGTRLTVT.

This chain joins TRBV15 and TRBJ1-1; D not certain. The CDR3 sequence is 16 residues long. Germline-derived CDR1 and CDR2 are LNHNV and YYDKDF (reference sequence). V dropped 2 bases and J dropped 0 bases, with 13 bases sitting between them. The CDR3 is CATSRPPEVLNTEAFF. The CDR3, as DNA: TGTGCCACCAGCAGACCCCCGGAGGTATTGAACACTGAAGCTTTCTTT.

This chain's CDR3 is CASSFPAGAGLEAFF. CDR3 DNA sequence: TGTGCCAGCAGTTTCCCCGCGGGGGCGGGACTTGAAGCTTTCTTT. The chain uses TRBV28 and TRBJ1-1; TRBD1 is a possible D gene (6 bases). V shed 3 bases and J shed 7 bases, with 18 bases lying between them. The CDR3 totals 15 residues. Germline V gene data show CDR1 as MDHEN and CDR2 as SYDVKM.

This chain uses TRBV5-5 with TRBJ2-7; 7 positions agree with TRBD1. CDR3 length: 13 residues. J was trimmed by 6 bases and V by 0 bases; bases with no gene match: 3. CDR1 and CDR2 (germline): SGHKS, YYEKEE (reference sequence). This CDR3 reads CASSLGQGVEQYF. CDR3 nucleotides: TGTGCCAGCAGCTTGGGACAGGGCGTCGAGCAGTACTTC. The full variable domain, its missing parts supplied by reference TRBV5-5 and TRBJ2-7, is DAGVTQSPTHLIKTRGQQVTLRCSPISGHKSVSWYQQVLGQGPQFIFQYYEKEERGRGNFPDRFSARQFPNYSSELNVNALLLGDSALYLCASSLGQGVEQYFGPGTRLTVT.

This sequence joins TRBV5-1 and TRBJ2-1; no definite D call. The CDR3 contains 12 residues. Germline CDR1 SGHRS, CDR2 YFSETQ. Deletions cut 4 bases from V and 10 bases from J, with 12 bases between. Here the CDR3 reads CASSVDWGEQFF. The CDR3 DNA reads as TGCGCCAGCAGCGTCGACTGGGGAGAGCAGTTCTTC.

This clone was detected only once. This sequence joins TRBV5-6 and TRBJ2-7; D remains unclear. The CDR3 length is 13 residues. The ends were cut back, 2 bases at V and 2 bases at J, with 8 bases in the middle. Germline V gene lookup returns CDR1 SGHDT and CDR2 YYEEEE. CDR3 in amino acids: CASSFDSTYEQYF. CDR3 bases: TGTGCCAGCAGCTTTGACTCGACCTACGAGCAGTACTTC. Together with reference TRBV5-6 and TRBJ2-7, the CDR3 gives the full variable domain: DAGVTQSPTHLIKTRGQQVTLRCSPKSGHDTVSWYQQALGQGPQFIFQYYEEEERQRGNFPDRFSGHQFPNYSSELNVNALLLGDSALYLCASSFDSTYEQYFGPGTRLTVT.

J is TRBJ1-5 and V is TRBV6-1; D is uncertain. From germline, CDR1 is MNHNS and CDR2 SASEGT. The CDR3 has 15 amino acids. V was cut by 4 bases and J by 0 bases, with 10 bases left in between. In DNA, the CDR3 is TGTGCCAGCAGTGGGGCATATCATAGCAATCAGCCCCAGCATTTT. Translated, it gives CASSGAYHSNQPQHF.